Shown below are 8 T cell receptor beta chains from a single sample sequenced in a study of blood T cell repertoires in COVID-19. The assay was immunoSEQ multiplex PCR, and TCRdb's table has in-frame clones only and misses some. The sample has 80,000 to 95,000 clones; around 85% are singletons. Sequencing was carried out using peripheral blood. The receptors derive from an elderly man with acute or convalescent COVID-19.

The rearrangement uses TRBV25-1 and TRBJ2-1; D gene uncertain. From germline, CDR1 is MGHDK and CDR2 SYGVNS. V dropped 3 bases and J dropped 13 bases, with 13 bases sitting between them. The CDR3 spans 12 residues. The CDR3 sequence is CASSETTLKQFF. Written as DNA, the CDR3 is TGTGCCAGCAGTGAGACGACACTTAAACAGTTCTTC. Using reference TRBV25-1 and TRBJ2-1 for the parts outside the CDR3, the full variable domain is EADIYQTPRYLVIGTGKKITLECSQTMGHDKMYWYQQDPGMELHLIHYSYGVNSTEKGDLSSESTVSRIRTEHFPLTLESARPSHTSQYLCASSETTLKQFFGPGTRLTVL.

The gene calls are TRBV5-1 and TRBJ1-4, with D maybe TRBD1 (6 bases). From germline, CDR1 is SGHRS and CDR2 YFSETQ. Between the trimmed V and J ends, which lost 3 bases and 7 bases, there was a span of 10 bases. The CDR3 consists of 13 residues. CDR3 in amino acids: CASSSQGAEKLFF. CDR3 bases: TGCGCCAGCAGCTCACAGGGTGCTGAAAAACTGTTTTTT.

The V gene is TRBV9, the J gene TRBJ2-7, with 11 bases fitting TRBD2. In germline, CDR1 is SGDLS, CDR2 YYNGEE. CDR3 size: 15 residues. After removal of 4 bases from V and 3 bases from J, the junction contained 6 bases not matched to a gene. As DNA, the CDR3 is TGTGCCAGCAGCATACGCGGGACTAGCGGCTACGAGCAGTACTTC. This gives the protein CASSIRGTSGYEQYF.

The CDR3 sequence: CASSLGGGSGTGELFF. CDR3 DNA sequence: TGTGCCAGCAGCTTAGGTGGCGGGAGCGGCACCGGGGAGCTGTTTTTT. The V call is TRBV7-9, the J call TRBJ2-2; 7 nucleotides align to TRBD2. V gave up 1 base and J gave up 4 bases; unmatched junction bases: 6. The length of the CDR3 is 16 residues. Germline V gene data show CDR1 as SEHNR and CDR2 as FQNEAQ (reference sequence).

V usage is TRBV28 and J usage is TRBJ1-2; 10 bases fit TRBD1. V lost 5 bases and J lost 6; bases outside the gene matches: 9. The CDR3 covers 15 residues. Germline-derived CDR1 and CDR2 are MDHEN and SYDVKM. CDR3 region: CASSAPSGQGNGYTF. The CDR3 coding sequence is TGTGCCAGCAGTGCCCCGTCGGGACAGGGGAATGGCTACACCTTC.

V and J are TRBV5-1 and TRBJ2-7; 9 bases map to TRBD1. Germline-derived CDR1 and CDR2 are SGHRS and YFSETQ. CDR3 length equals 13 residues. J was trimmed by 4 bases and V by 4 bases; bases with no gene match: 3. CDR3 loop: CASSRDREYEQYF. In nucleotides, the CDR3 is TGCGCCAGCAGCCGGGACAGGGAGTACGAGCAGTACTTC.

The rearrangement links TRBV5-1 to TRBJ1-5; 9 nucleotides align to TRBD1. The junction had 8 bases not matched to a gene; V was cut back by 3 bases and J by 7 bases. The CDR3 covers 15 residues. From germline, CDR1 is SGHRS and CDR2 YFSETQ. The CDR3: CASSSGTGIGQPQHF. As DNA, the CDR3 is TGCGCCAGCAGCTCCGGGACAGGGATAGGACAGCCCCAGCATTTT.

This clone showed up just once. The V and J genes are TRBV2 and TRBJ2-1, with 16 bases fitting TRBD2. V gave up 5 bases and J gave up 1 base; unmatched junction bases: 8. The germline gives CDR1 SNHLY, CDR2 FYNNEI. The CDR3 consists of 19 residues. This chain's CDR3 is CASSTPGLAGGPSYNEQFF. The CDR3 DNA is TGTGCCAGCAGTACTCCGGGACTAGCGGGAGGGCCATCCTACAATGAGCAGTTCTTC.